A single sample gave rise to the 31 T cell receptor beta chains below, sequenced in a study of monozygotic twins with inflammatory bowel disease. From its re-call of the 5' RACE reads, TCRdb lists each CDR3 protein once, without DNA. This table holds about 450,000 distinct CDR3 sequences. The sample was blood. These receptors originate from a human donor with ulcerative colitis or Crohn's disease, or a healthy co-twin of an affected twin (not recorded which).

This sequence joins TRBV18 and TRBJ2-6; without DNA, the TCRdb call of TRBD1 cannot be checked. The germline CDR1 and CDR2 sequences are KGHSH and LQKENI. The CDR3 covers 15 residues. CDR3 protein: CASSHSGAGANVLTF.

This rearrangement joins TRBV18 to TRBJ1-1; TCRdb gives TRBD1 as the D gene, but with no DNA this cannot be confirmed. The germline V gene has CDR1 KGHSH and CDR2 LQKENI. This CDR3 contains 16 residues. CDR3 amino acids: CASSPADRGRLSEAFF.

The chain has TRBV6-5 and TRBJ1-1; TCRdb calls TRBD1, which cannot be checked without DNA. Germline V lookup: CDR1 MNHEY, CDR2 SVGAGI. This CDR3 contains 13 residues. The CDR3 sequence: CASRRGGRTEAFF.

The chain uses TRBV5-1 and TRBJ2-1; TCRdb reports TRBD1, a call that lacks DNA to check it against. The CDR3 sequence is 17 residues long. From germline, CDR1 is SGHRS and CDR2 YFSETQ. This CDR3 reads CASSTTPGTGVVNEQFF.

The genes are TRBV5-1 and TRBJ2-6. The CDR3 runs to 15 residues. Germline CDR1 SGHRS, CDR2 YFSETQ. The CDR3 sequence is CASSLGDSGANVLTF.

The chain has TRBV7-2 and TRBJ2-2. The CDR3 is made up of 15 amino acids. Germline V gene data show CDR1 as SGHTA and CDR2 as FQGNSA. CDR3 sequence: CASRLASGSTGELFF.

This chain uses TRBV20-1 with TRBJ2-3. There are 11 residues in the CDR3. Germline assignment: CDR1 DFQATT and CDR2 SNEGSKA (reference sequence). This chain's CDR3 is CSARSGDTQYF.

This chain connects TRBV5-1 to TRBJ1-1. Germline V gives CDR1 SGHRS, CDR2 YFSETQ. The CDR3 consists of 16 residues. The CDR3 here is CASSLQADTKNTEAFF.

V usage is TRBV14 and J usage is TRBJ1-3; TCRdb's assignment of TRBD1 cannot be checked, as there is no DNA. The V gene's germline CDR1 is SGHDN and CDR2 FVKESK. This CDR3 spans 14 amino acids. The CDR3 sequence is CASSRGHLGNTIYF.

The CDR3: CASSLTTGWNTEAFF. The rearrangement uses TRBV5-1 and TRBJ1-1; checking the TCRdb D call of TRBD1 is not possible without DNA. CDR1 is SGHRS and CDR2 is YFSETQ in the germline V gene. This CDR3 spans 15 amino acids. The whole variable domain, remainder taken from reference TRBV5-1 and TRBJ1-1, is KAGVTQTPRYLIKTRGQQVTLSCSPISGHRSVSWYQQTPGQGLQFLFEYFSETQRNKGNFPGRFSGRQFSNSRSEMNVSTLELGDSALYLCASSLTTGWNTEAFFGQGTRLTVV.

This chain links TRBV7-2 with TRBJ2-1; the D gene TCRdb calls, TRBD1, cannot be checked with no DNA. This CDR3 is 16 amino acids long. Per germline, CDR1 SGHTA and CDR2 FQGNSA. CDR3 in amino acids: CASSLLVGGTIDEQFF.

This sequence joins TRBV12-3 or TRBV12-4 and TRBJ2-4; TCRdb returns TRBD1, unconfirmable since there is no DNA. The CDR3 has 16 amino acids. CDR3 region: CASSLRAPLYKNIQYF.

The CDR3: CASSSMPNTGELFF. The chain couples TRBV12-3 or TRBV12-4 to TRBJ2-2. The CDR3 has 14 residues.

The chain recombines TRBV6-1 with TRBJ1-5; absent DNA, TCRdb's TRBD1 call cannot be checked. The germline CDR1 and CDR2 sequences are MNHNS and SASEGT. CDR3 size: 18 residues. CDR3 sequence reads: CASSEGDGGSYSNQPQHF.

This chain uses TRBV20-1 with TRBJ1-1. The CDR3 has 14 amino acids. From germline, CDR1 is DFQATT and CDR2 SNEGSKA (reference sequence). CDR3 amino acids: CSASSPLGATEAFF.

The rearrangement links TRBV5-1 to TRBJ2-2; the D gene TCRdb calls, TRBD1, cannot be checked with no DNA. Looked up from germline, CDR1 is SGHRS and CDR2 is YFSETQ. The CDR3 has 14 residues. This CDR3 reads CASSQGQGSGELFF.

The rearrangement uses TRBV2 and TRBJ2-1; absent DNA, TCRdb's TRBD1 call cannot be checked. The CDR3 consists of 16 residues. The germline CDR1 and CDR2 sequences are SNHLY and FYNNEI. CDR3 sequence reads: CASSSGTGVGYNEQFF.

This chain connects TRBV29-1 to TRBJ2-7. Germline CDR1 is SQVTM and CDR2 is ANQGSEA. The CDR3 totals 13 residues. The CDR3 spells CSVAEVGSYEQYF.

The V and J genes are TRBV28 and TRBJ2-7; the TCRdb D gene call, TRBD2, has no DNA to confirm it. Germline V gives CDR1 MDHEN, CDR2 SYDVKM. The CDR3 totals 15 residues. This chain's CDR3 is CASSPTRTGLHEQYF.

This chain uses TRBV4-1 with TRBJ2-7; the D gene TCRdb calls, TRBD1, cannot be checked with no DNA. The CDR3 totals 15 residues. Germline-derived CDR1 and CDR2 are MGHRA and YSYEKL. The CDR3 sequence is CASSQDRGPIYEQYF.

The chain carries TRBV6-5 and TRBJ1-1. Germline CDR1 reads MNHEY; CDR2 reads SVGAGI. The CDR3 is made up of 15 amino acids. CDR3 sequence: CASSYSRLGNTEAFF.

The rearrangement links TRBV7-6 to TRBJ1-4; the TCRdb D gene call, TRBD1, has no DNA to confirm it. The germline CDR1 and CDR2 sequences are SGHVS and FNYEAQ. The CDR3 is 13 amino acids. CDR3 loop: CASSSQGGTKLFF.

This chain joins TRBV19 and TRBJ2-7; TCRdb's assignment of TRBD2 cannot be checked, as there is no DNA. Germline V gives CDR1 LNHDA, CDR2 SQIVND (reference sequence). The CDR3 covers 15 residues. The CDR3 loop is CASSPGTSGPYEQYF.

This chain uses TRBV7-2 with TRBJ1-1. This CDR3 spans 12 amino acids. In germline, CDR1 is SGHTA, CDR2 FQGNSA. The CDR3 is CASSLFGSEAFF.

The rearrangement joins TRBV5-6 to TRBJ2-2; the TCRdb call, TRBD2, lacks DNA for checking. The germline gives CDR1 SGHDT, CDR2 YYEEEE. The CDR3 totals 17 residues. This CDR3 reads CASSLSSGGRETGELFF.

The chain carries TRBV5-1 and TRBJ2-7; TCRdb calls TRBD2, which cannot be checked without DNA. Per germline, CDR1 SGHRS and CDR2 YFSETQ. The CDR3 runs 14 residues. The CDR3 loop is CASSLLLGPYEQYF.

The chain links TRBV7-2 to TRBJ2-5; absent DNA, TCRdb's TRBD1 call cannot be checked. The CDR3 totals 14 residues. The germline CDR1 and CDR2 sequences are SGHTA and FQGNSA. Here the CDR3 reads CASTRQASQETQYF.

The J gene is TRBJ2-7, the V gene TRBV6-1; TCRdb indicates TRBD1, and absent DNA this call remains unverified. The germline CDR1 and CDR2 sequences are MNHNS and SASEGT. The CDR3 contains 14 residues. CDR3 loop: CASSRTGGPYEQYF.

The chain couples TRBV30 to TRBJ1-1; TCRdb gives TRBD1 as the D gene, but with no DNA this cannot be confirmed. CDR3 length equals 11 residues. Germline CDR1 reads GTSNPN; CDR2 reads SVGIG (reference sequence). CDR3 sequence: CAWSRGAEAFF.

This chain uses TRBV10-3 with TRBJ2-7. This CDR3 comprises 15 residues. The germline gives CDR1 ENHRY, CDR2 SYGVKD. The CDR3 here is CAISEPDRGSYEQYF.

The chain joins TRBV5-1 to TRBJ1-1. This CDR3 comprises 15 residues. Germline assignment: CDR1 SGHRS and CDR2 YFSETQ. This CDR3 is CASRINFVVMTEAFF.